This TCR beta chain was captured by sequencing in a study of T cells in Graves' hyperthyroidism and ophthalmopathy. Whole-study findings and limits: Before onset, ophthalmopathy was predicted by the model a median roughly six months earlier.

Researchers amplified the TCR beta CDR3 regions from RNA transcripts. When the TCR CDR3 underwent first-round RT-PCR, the HTBI primer set was used. TCRdb re-analysed the multiplex PCR reads in MiXCR, keeping a single row per CDR3 protein. The sample includes about 840,000 distinct CDR3 sequences, about two fifths of them seen just once. Germline trimming cut 6 bases from V and 7 bases from J; bases unmatched to any gene: 7. Germline V lookup: CDR1 DFQATT, CDR2 SNEGSKA (reference sequence). This CDR3 has 14 amino acids. With regard to this clonotype: Its antigen is as yet unknown.

Recently diagnosed hyperthyroidism of less than 2 months' duration affected patients aged 18 to 65. The chain joins TRBV20-1 to TRBJ1-6; 9 nucleotides align to TRBD1. The sample was blood. This clonotype was obtained from a young man with Graves' hyperthyroidism. The CDR3 DNA is TGCAGTGCCCGCCGGACAGGGGCGAATTCACCCCTCCACTTT. This codes for CSARRTGANSPLHF.